A single TCR beta chain is shown here with its context. The antigen is undetermined. As handled by the study authors: ImmunoSEQ junction-only sequences lacked quality scores, so their filtering differed. The table came from immunoSEQ multiplex PCR; TCRdb's copy has only in-frame clones and leaves some out. The V and J calls and clone size were taken over from that table, and D and trimming were inferred from the DNA. The sample records 450,000 to 500,000 clones, over 65% being singletons. The sample belongs to a study of shared clonotypes between healthy human individuals. Healthy HIV-negative adults with no recent acute infections or vaccinations were recruited as donors. Study findings and constraints: An expected dependence of interdonor clonotype sharing on sequencing depth was noted.

Looked up from germline, CDR1 is GTSNPN and CDR2 is SVGIG (reference sequence). The CDR3 totals 13 residues. This chain links TRBV30 with TRBJ1-1; D is unresolved. Sequencing was done on a sample of PBMCs. This TCR was sampled from a woman aged 35 to 49 in good health. Some clones in this sample may be carry-over from other donors' samples. As DNA, the CDR3 is TGTGCTAAGACAACCTCGGGGAACACTGAAGCTTTCTTT. Translated: CAKTTSGNTEAFF. The full variable domain, with the rest looked up from reference TRBV30 and TRBJ1-1, is SQTIHQWPATLVQPVGSPLSLECTVEGTSNPNLYWYRQAAGRGLQLLFYSVGIGQISSEVPQNLSASRPQDRQFILSSKKLLLSDSGFYLCAKTTSGNTEAFFGQGTRLTVV.